These T cell receptor beta chains were read from a single sample in a study of blood T cells in healthy people across ages. MiXCR, applied by TCRdb to the 5' RACE reads, yields one record per CDR3 protein. The repertoire holds 750,000 to 950,000 distinct CDR3 sequences, with under 30% as singletons. This sample was also put to use in a study of T cells of mothers and their children.

The specimen was blood. The receptors were sampled from a boy between 10 and 17 years old in good health. CDR3s include the opening cysteine and the closing phenylalanine or tryptophan. D genes are given only for firm matches. Part of the rows lack a size; the others show once, few, many or a class for expanded clones.

V gene: TRBV7-2; clone size: .; D gene: TRBD1; J gene: TRBJ1-4; CDR3 protein: CASSLGDRLNEKLFF; CDR3 DNA: TGTGCCAGCAGCTTGGGGGACAGGCTCAATGAAAAACTGTTTTTT
V gene: TRBV20-1; clone size: .; D gene: .; J gene: TRBJ1-4; CDR3 protein: CSARRGANEKLFF; CDR3 DNA: TGCAGTGCTAGAAGAGGTGCTAATGAAAAACTGTTTTTT
V gene: TRBV6-5; clone size: .; D gene: TRBD2; J gene: TRBJ2-2; CDR3 protein: CASSLAGGRTGELFF; CDR3 DNA: TGTGCCAGCAGTTTAGCGGGGGGGCGCACCGGGGAGCTGTTTTTT
V gene: TRBV5-1; clone size: .; D gene: .; J gene: TRBJ2-5; CDR3 protein: CASGLDRSQETQYF; CDR3 DNA: TGCGCCAGCGGCTTGGACAGAAGTCAAGAGACCCAGTACTTC
V gene: TRBV20-1; clone size: few; D gene: TRBD2; J gene: TRBJ2-7; CDR3 protein: CSAQSGASSYEQYF; CDR3 DNA: TGCAGTGCTCAGAGCGGGGCCAGCTCCTACGAGCAGTACTTC
V gene: TRBV11-2; clone size: .; D gene: .; J gene: TRBJ1-2; CDR3 protein: CASSLDSGRNYGYTF; CDR3 DNA: TGTGCCAGCAGCTTAGATTCCGGCAGAAACTATGGCTACACCTTC
V gene: TRBV28; clone size: .; D gene: TRBD1; J gene: TRBJ1-4; CDR3 protein: CASSLPAGGEKLFF; CDR3 DNA: TGTGCCAGCAGTTTACCGGCAGGGGGCGAAAAACTGTTTTTT
V gene: TRBV20-1; clone size: .; D gene: .; J gene: TRBJ1-2; CDR3 protein: CSAIRDLTGIYGYTF; CDR3 DNA: TGCAGTGCTATCCGGGATCTCACAGGGATCTATGGCTACACCTTC
V gene: TRBV10-3; clone size: .; D gene: .; J gene: TRBJ2-2; CDR3 protein: CAISESTAGRTGELFF; CDR3 DNA: TGTGCCATCAGTGAGTCGACAGCAGGGCGCACCGGGGAGCTGTTTTTT
V gene: TRBV24-1; clone size: .; D gene: .; J gene: TRBJ1-2; CDR3 protein: CATGNQDSDYGYTF; CDR3 DNA: TGTGCCACCGGTAACCAGGACAGCGACTATGGCTACACCTTC
V gene: TRBV28; clone size: few; D gene: .; J gene: TRBJ1-4; CDR3 protein: CASRYRVGFDEKLFF; CDR3 DNA: TGTGCCAGCAGGTACAGGGTGGGTTTTGATGAAAAACTGTTTTTT
V gene: TRBV28; clone size: few; D gene: TRBD2; J gene: TRBJ2-7; CDR3 protein: CASSSLAGGPNEQYF; CDR3 DNA: TGTGCCAGCAGTTCCCTGGCGGGGGGGCCTAACGAGCAGTACTTC
V gene: TRBV29-1; clone size: .; D gene: .; J gene: TRBJ1-2; CDR3 protein: CSVEVWDYGYTF; CDR3 DNA: TGCAGCGTTGAAGTGTGGGACTATGGCTACACCTTC
V gene: TRBV10-3; clone size: .; D gene: .; J gene: TRBJ1-1; CDR3 protein: CAISESWGTEAFF; CDR3 DNA: TGTGCCATCAGTGAGTCGTGGGGGACTGAAGCTTTCTTT
V gene: TRBV29-1; clone size: few; D gene: .; J gene: TRBJ2-1; CDR3 protein: CSVAGQYYNEQFF; CDR3 DNA: TGCAGCGTTGCCGGACAGTACTACAATGAGCAGTTCTTC
V gene: TRBV28; clone size: .; D gene: .; J gene: TRBJ2-7; CDR3 protein: CASRHGRPPYEQYF; CDR3 DNA: TGTGCCAGCAGGCACGGTCGGCCCCCGTACGAGCAGTACTTC
V gene: TRBV27; clone size: few; D gene: TRBD1; J gene: TRBJ2-3; CDR3 protein: CASSPGTGIVTDTQYF; CDR3 DNA: TGTGCCAGCAGTCCAGGGACAGGGATTGTCACAGATACGCAGTATTTT
V gene: TRBV4-2; clone size: .; D gene: .; J gene: TRBJ2-7; CDR3 protein: CASSQEPGVEYF; CDR3 DNA: TGTGCCAGCAGCCAAGAGCCGGGGGTCGAATACTTC
V gene: TRBV10-3; clone size: few; D gene: .; J gene: TRBJ2-7; CDR3 protein: CAISFLTGAYEQYF; CDR3 DNA: TGTGCCATCAGTTTCCTAACGGGCGCCTACGAGCAGTACTTC
V gene: TRBV7-9; clone size: .; D gene: TRBD1; J gene: TRBJ2-7; CDR3 protein: CASSLGDSEQYF; CDR3 DNA: TGTGCCAGCAGCTTAGGGGACAGCGAGCAGTACTTC
V gene: TRBV9; clone size: .; D gene: .; J gene: TRBJ2-5; CDR3 protein: CASSPRGDPETQYF; CDR3 DNA: TGTGCCAGCAGCCCTAGGGGGGACCCAGAGACCCAGTACTTC
V gene: TRBV25-1; clone size: few; D gene: TRBD1; J gene: TRBJ1-4; CDR3 protein: CASSELRGLGLEKLFF; CDR3 DNA: TGTGCCAGCAGTGAGCTCAGGGGGCTTGGGTTGGAAAAACTGTTTTTT
V gene: TRBV7-9; clone size: few; D gene: .; J gene: TRBJ2-7; CDR3 protein: CASSLVSGGYEQYF; CDR3 DNA: TGTGCCAGCAGCTTAGTGTCCGGGGGATACGAGCAGTACTTC
V gene: TRBV13; clone size: .; D gene: .; J gene: TRBJ2-4; CDR3 protein: CASSLGQTANIQYF; CDR3 DNA: TGTGCCAGCAGCTTAGGACAGACGGCTAACATTCAGTACTTC
V gene: TRBV21-1; clone size: .; D gene: .; J gene: TRBJ2-7; CDR3 protein: CASSIAGVINYEQYF; CDR3 DNA: TGTGCCAGCAGCATAGCGGGGGTTATAAACTACGAGCAGTACTTC
V gene: TRBV6-5; clone size: few; D gene: .; J gene: TRBJ2-5; CDR3 protein: CASSTDPGPRGGETQYF; CDR3 DNA: TGTGCCAGCAGTACCGATCCGGGACCCAGAGGGGGAGAGACCCAGTACTTC
V gene: TRBV20-1; clone size: .; D gene: .; J gene: TRBJ2-5; CDR3 protein: CSARMKETQYF; CDR3 DNA: TGCAGTGCTAGAATGAAGGAGACCCAGTACTTC
V gene: TRBV19; clone size: few; D gene: TRBD1; J gene: TRBJ1-1; CDR3 protein: CASSTQGEVNTEAFF; CDR3 DNA: TGTGCCAGTAGTACCCAGGGGGAGGTGAACACTGAAGCTTTCTTT
V gene: TRBV6-5; clone size: .; D gene: .; J gene: TRBJ2-3; CDR3 protein: CASSASGLTDTQYF; CDR3 DNA: TGTGCCAGCAGCGCATCAGGACTAACAGATACGCAGTATTTT
V gene: TRBV6-5; clone size: few; D gene: .; J gene: TRBJ1-1; CDR3 protein: CASRRGWDPEAFF; CDR3 DNA: TGTGCCAGCAGAAGGGGTTGGGACCCTGAAGCTTTCTTT
V gene: TRBV18; clone size: few; D gene: .; J gene: TRBJ2-5; CDR3 protein: CASSPQGDPGETQYF; CDR3 DNA: TGTGCCAGCTCACCACAAGGGGATCCGGGGGAGACCCAGTACTTC
V gene: TRBV28; clone size: .; D gene: TRBD1; J gene: TRBJ1-2; CDR3 protein: CASSLPTSRGQGHGYTF; CDR3 DNA: TGTGCCAGCAGTTTACCGACATCGAGGGGGCAAGGACATGGCTACACCTTC
V gene: TRBV21-1; clone size: few; D gene: .; J gene: TRBJ2-3; CDR3 protein: CASSMTASTDTQYF; CDR3 DNA: TGTGCCAGCAGCATGACCGCGTCAACAGATACGCAGTATTTT
V gene: TRBV18; clone size: .; D gene: .; J gene: TRBJ1-2; CDR3 protein: CASSLRQEIYGYTF; CDR3 DNA: TGTGCCAGCTCACTACGACAGGAAATATATGGCTACACCTTC
V gene: TRBV20-1; clone size: .; D gene: TRBD1; J gene: TRBJ1-5; CDR3 protein: CSAAGTVYKPQHF; CDR3 DNA: TGCAGTGCTGCCGGGACAGTCTATAAGCCCCAGCATTTT
V gene: TRBV3-1; clone size: .; D gene: .; J gene: TRBJ2-7; CDR3 protein: CASSSRRAGGYEQYF; CDR3 DNA: TGTGCCAGCAGCTCTCGCCGAGCAGGAGGATACGAGCAGTACTTC
V gene: TRBV2; clone size: few; D gene: TRBD2; J gene: TRBJ2-5; CDR3 protein: CASTPIGLEAETQYF; CDR3 DNA: TGTGCCAGCACACCCATAGGACTAGAAGCAGAGACCCAGTACTTC
V gene: TRBV12-3/TRBV12-4; clone size: many; D gene: .; J gene: TRBJ1-1; CDR3 protein: CASSLSTEAFF; CDR3 DNA: TGTGCCAGCAGTTTAAGCACTGAAGCTTTCTTT
V gene: TRBV11-2; clone size: .; D gene: TRBD1; J gene: TRBJ1-2; CDR3 protein: CASSLTDRGLGYTF; CDR3 DNA: TGTGCCAGCAGCTTGACCGACAGGGGACTAGGCTACACCTTC
V gene: TRBV4-2; clone size: .; D gene: .; J gene: TRBJ1-2; CDR3 protein: CASSQERVPDYGYTF; CDR3 DNA: TGTGCCAGCAGCCAAGAAAGGGTGCCCGACTATGGCTACACCTTC
V gene: TRBV5-1; clone size: few; D gene: .; J gene: TRBJ2-5; CDR3 protein: CASSLVPAGVGETQYF; CDR3 DNA: TGCGCCAGCAGCTTGGTTCCCGCAGGGGTAGGGGAGACCCAGTACTTC
V gene: TRBV20-1; clone size: .; D gene: .; J gene: TRBJ1-1; CDR3 protein: CSAKSRSGTEAFF; CDR3 DNA: TGCAGTGCTAAGTCTCGAAGTGGGACTGAAGCTTTCTTT
V gene: TRBV11-3; clone size: .; D gene: .; J gene: TRBJ2-7; CDR3 protein: CASSLDQIYEQYF; CDR3 DNA: TGTGCCAGCAGCTTAGATCAGATATACGAGCAGTACTTC
V gene: TRBV3-1; clone size: .; D gene: TRBD1; J gene: TRBJ2-7; CDR3 protein: CASSQVYYGDSYEQYF; CDR3 DNA: TGTGCCAGCAGCCAAGTTTATTATGGGGACAGTTACGAGCAGTACTTC
V gene: TRBV7-2; clone size: few; D gene: TRBD1; J gene: TRBJ1-2; CDR3 protein: CASSLGALQGMLRGYGYTF; CDR3 DNA: TGTGCCAGCAGCTTAGGAGCCCTACAGGGGATGCTACGCGGCTATGGCTACACCTTC
V gene: TRBV5-1; clone size: .; D gene: TRBD1; J gene: TRBJ1-2; CDR3 protein: CASRGTGESNYGYTF; CDR3 DNA: TGCGCCAGCAGAGGGACAGGGGAGAGTAACTATGGCTACACCTTC
V gene: TRBV6-6; clone size: many; D gene: TRBD2; J gene: TRBJ2-1; CDR3 protein: CASSAASGASFEQFF; CDR3 DNA: TGTGCCAGCAGTGCAGCTAGCGGGGCGTCATTTGAGCAGTTCTTC
V gene: TRBV10-2; clone size: .; D gene: .; J gene: TRBJ2-7; CDR3 protein: CASSVPDRSYEQYF; CDR3 DNA: TGCGCCAGCAGTGTGCCAGATAGGAGTTACGAGCAGTACTTC
V gene: TRBV7-2; clone size: few; D gene: .; J gene: TRBJ2-1; CDR3 protein: CASSSLVERRDEQFF; CDR3 DNA: TGTGCCAGCAGCTCTTTGGTGGAAAGACGCGATGAGCAGTTCTTC
V gene: TRBV4-2; clone size: few; D gene: TRBD2; J gene: TRBJ2-3; CDR3 protein: CASSQGLAGGANTQYF; CDR3 DNA: TGTGCCAGCAGCCAAGGTCTAGCGGGTGGCGCGAATACGCAGTATTTT
V gene: TRBV4-1; clone size: few; D gene: .; J gene: TRBJ1-6; CDR3 protein: CASSQLGFNSPLHF; CDR3 DNA: TGCGCCAGCAGCCAATTAGGGTTTAATTCACCCCTCCACTTT
V gene: TRBV9; clone size: .; D gene: TRBD2; J gene: TRBJ2-5; CDR3 protein: CASSVGASGGSGQETQYF; CDR3 DNA: TGTGCCAGCAGCGTAGGGGCTAGCGGGGGGTCGGGCCAAGAGACCCAGTACTTC
V gene: TRBV20-1; clone size: .; D gene: .; J gene: TRBJ2-1; CDR3 protein: CSARDQRAHNEQFF; CDR3 DNA: TGCAGTGCTAGAGATCAGAGGGCCCACAATGAGCAGTTCTTC
V gene: TRBV20-1; clone size: .; D gene: .; J gene: TRBJ2-3; CDR3 protein: CSAFRDIIGADTQYF; CDR3 DNA: TGCAGTGCTTTCCGGGACATTATCGGGGCGGATACGCAGTATTTT